These 18 T cell receptor beta chains were sequenced from one sample in a study of cytomegalovirus exposure and HLA in healthy donors. Assay used: immunoSEQ multiplex PCR; TCRdb lists only in-frame clones, some missing. The table includes 150,000 to 180,000 clones, around nine tenths detected once. Sequenced input: PBMCs. Receptors originate from a young man in good health and CMV-seropositive.

In DNA form, the CDR3 reads TGTGCCAGCAGCCCGCGGGACAGGGGCAACACCGGGGAGCTGTTTTTT. Its protein is CASSPRDRGNTGELFF. The V gene is TRBV7-9, the J gene TRBJ2-2; 10 nucleotides line up with TRBD1. V dropped 5 bases and J dropped 2; count of bases not matched to a gene: 5. Germline CDR1 is SEHNR and CDR2 is FQNEAQ (reference sequence). The CDR3 extends over 16 amino acids.

The chain employs TRBV9 and TRBJ2-5; TRBD2 matches 10 bases. The germline gives CDR1 SGDLS, CDR2 YYNGEE. J was trimmed by 0 bases and V by 4 bases; bases with no gene match: 3. The CDR3 runs 15 residues. CDR3 amino acids: CASSISGRYQETQYF. The CDR3 nucleotides are TGTGCCAGCAGCATTAGCGGGAGGTACCAAGAGACCCAGTACTTC.

This clone has a single count. The gene calls are TRBV7-3 and TRBJ2-2; a possible D gene is TRBD1 (6 bases). V dropped 2 bases and J dropped 5 bases, with 18 bases sitting between them. CDR3 size: 17 residues. Per germline, CDR1 SGHTA and CDR2 FQGTGA. As DNA, the CDR3 is TGTGCCAGCAGCTTATGGAGCAGCGCGAGGGGGACCGGGGAGCTGTTTTTT. It is translated as CASSLWSSARGTGELFF.

This clone has more than one count but fewer than ten. The CDR3 sequence: CASSRDRYYGYTF. Written as DNA, the CDR3 is TGTGCCAGTAGTCGGGACAGGTACTATGGCTACACCTTC. V usage is TRBV19 and J usage is TRBJ1-2; 8 bases align to TRBD1. V was pared by 5 bases and J by 3 bases, with 2 bases of the junction left unmatched. The CDR3 consists of 13 residues. The germline V gene has CDR1 LNHDA and CDR2 SQIVND (reference sequence). Combining the CDR3 with reference TRBV19 and TRBJ1-2 gives the whole variable domain DGGITQSPKYLFRKEGQNVTLSCEQNLNHDAMYWYRQDPGQGLRLIYYSQIVNDFQKGDIAEGYSVSREKKESFPLTVTSAQKNPTAFYLCASSRDRYYGYTFGSGTRLTVV.

This clone was recorded once. The chain employs TRBV18 and TRBJ1-4; no clear D gene. Per the germline V gene, CDR1 is KGHSH and CDR2 is LQKENI. CDR3 length equals 14 residues. Trimming removed 3 bases from V and 8 bases from J, with 13 bases in between. CDR3 sequence reads: CASSPLDSGEKLFF. CDR3 bases: TGTGCCAGCTCACCGTTGGACTCTGGGGAAAAACTGTTTTTT.

V and J are TRBV7-9 and TRBJ1-1; 8 bases are shared with TRBD1. From germline, CDR1 is SEHNR and CDR2 FQNEAQ (reference sequence). V was clipped by 1 base and J by 4 bases; unmatched bases: 2. This CDR3 has 14 amino acids. Here the CDR3 reads CASSLVQGGTEAFF. The CDR3 DNA is TGTGCCAGCAGCTTAGTACAGGGGGGCACTGAAGCTTTCTTT.

V gene TRBV25-1 combines with J gene TRBJ1-1, with D maybe TRBD1 (5 bases). CDR3 length: 11 residues. Germline V gives CDR1 MGHDK, CDR2 SYGVNS. Trimming shortened V by 7 bases and J by 5 bases, and 8 bases separated the two germline ends. Written as DNA, the CDR3 is TGTGCCAGCACTGGGGGGACTGAAGCTTTCTTT. Its translation is CASTGGTEAFF.

The rearrangement links TRBV6-1 to TRBJ2-7, with D tentatively TRBD1 (8 bases). CDR1 MNHNS and CDR2 SASEGT come from the germline V gene. This CDR3 contains 16 residues. V shed 0 bases and J shed 3 bases, with 15 bases lying between them. The CDR3 DNA is TGTGCCAGCAGTGAAGCAACAGGGGGGGAAGGCTACGAGCAGTACTTC. Translation gives CASSEATGGEGYEQYF.

V usage is TRBV28 and J usage is TRBJ1-1, with D unclear. The CDR3 is 13 residues long. The V gene lost 3 bases and the J gene lost 4 bases, with 9 bases spanning the gap. CDR1 is MDHEN and CDR2 is SYDVKM in the germline V gene. CDR3: CASSFPISTEAFF. The CDR3 nucleotides are TGTGCCAGCAGTTTTCCCATTAGCACTGAAGCTTTCTTT.

This clone was counted only a few times. V is TRBV30 and J is TRBJ1-1; D is uncertain. The CDR3 contains 12 residues. Germline CDR1 and CDR2: GTSNPN and SVGIG (reference sequence). V was trimmed by 0 bases and J by 3 bases, leaving 5 bases between them. The CDR3 DNA sequence: TGTGCCTGGAGTGTCACAGACACTGAAGCTTTCTTT. Its protein is CAWSVTDTEAFF. The variable domain in full, with the rest retrieved from reference TRBV30 and TRBJ1-1, is SQTIHQWPATLVQPVGSPLSLECTVEGTSNPNLYWYRQAAGRGLQLLFYSVGIGQISSEVPQNLSASRPQDRQFILSSKKLLLSDSGFYLCAWSVTDTEAFFGQGTRLTVV.

The rearrangement joins TRBV28 to TRBJ2-7; 7 positions agree with TRBD1. Trimming cost V 6 bases and J 3 bases; bases outside gene matches: 2. This CDR3 is built from 12 residues. Per germline, CDR1 MDHEN and CDR2 SYDVKM. The CDR3 loop reads CASSRDSYEQYF. CDR3 DNA sequence: TGTGCCAGCAGCAGGGACAGCTACGAGCAGTACTTC.

The chain couples TRBV9 to TRBJ1-2; the match to TRBD1 covers 7 bases. The V and J ends lost 4 bases and 3 bases, in that order; junction bases with no gene match: 3. Per the germline V gene, CDR1 is SGDLS and CDR2 is YYNGEE. The CDR3 runs to 13 residues. CDR3 DNA sequence: TGTGCCAGCAGCCGCGGACAGGACTATGGCTACACCTTC. This sequence encodes CASSRGQDYGYTF.

This clone was observed a handful of times. The rearrangement links TRBV4-3 to TRBJ1-1; TRBD1 agrees at 7 bases. The CDR3 covers 15 residues. Germline V gene lookup returns CDR1 LGHNA and CDR2 YSLEER. J gave up 0 bases and V 4 bases, and 5 bases lay outside the gene matches. The CDR3 loop is CASSPGQQMNTEAFF. The CDR3 DNA reads as TGCGCCAGCAGCCCGGGACAGCAGATGAACACTGAAGCTTTCTTT.

This clone is a singleton in its sample. The chain employs TRBV6-5 and TRBJ1-2; no definite D call. The CDR3 loop spans 12 amino acids. CDR1 MNHEY and CDR2 SVGAGI come from the germline V gene. V dropped 6 bases and J dropped 1 base, with 6 bases sitting between them. CDR3 nucleotide sequence: TGTGCCAGCAGCGTAGATAACTATGGCTACACCTTC. Translating it yields CASSVDNYGYTF.

This chain connects TRBV14 to TRBJ2-2; D uncertain. Germline values: CDR1 SGHDN, CDR2 FVKESK. Trimming took off 0 bases at V and 6 bases at J, with 5 bases between the two ends. There are 13 residues in the CDR3. CDR3 residues: CASSQDYPGELFF. The CDR3 region has the DNA TGTGCCAGCAGCCAAGATTATCCCGGGGAGCTGTTTTTT. Combining the CDR3 with reference TRBV14 and TRBJ2-2 gives the whole variable domain EAGVTQFPSHSVIEKGQTVTLRCDPISGHDNLYWYRRVMGKEIKFLLHFVKESKQDESGMPNNRFLAERTGGTYSTLKVQPAELEDSGVYFCASSQDYPGELFFGEGSRLTVL.

The V and J genes are TRBV14 and TRBJ1-2; the D is unclear. Deletions cut 1 base from V and 2 bases from J, with 8 bases between. CDR1 and CDR2 (germline): SGHDN, FVKESK. The CDR3 is made up of 14 amino acids. The CDR3 is CASSQVRGNYGYTF. Written as DNA, the CDR3 is TGTGCCAGCAGCCAAGTCCGCGGGAACTATGGCTACACCTTC. Based on the CDR3 plus reference TRBV14 and TRBJ1-2, the full variable domain is EAGVTQFPSHSVIEKGQTVTLRCDPISGHDNLYWYRRVMGKEIKFLLHFVKESKQDESGMPNNRFLAERTGGTYSTLKVQPAELEDSGVYFCASSQVRGNYGYTFGSGTRLTVV.

CDR3 sequence reads: CASSLGPGPEWPQHF. Written as DNA, the CDR3 is TGTGCCAGCAGCTTAGGACCAGGGCCCGAGTGGCCCCAGCATTTT. The chain combines TRBV7-2 with TRBJ1-5; D may be TRBD1 (5 bases). V lost 1 base and J 9 bases, leaving 16 bases between the germline ends. The length of the CDR3 is 15 residues. Per the germline V gene, CDR1 is SGHTA and CDR2 is FQGNSA. Together with reference TRBV7-2 and TRBJ1-5, the CDR3 gives the full variable domain: GAGVSQSPSNKVTEKGKDVELRCDPISGHTALYWYRQSLGQGLEFLIYFQGNSAPDKSGLPSDRFSAERTGGSVSTLTIQRTQQEDSAVYLCASSLGPGPEWPQHFGDGTRLSIL.

The V and J genes are TRBV19 and TRBJ1-5, with 7 bases identical to TRBD1. Germline CDR1 LNHDA, CDR2 SQIVND (reference sequence). The CDR3 has 16 residues. The junction had 7 bases not matched to a gene; V was cut back by 4 bases and J by 1 base. CDR3 region: CASSTHNRGSNQPQHF. The CDR3 coding sequence is TGTGCCAGTAGTACCCATAACAGGGGAAGCAATCAGCCCCAGCATTTT. Full variable domain (missing parts from reference TRBV19 and TRBJ1-5): DGGITQSPKYLFRKEGQNVTLSCEQNLNHDAMYWYRQDPGQGLRLIYYSQIVNDFQKGDIAEGYSVSREKKESFPLTVTSAQKNPTAFYLCASSTHNRGSNQPQHFGDGTRLSIL.